The rows below give T cell receptor beta chains drawn from one sample of a study of cytomegalovirus exposure and HLA in healthy donors. Assay used: immunoSEQ multiplex PCR; TCRdb lists only in-frame clones, some missing. The data show around 120,000 clones, with about 80% seen just once and approximately 28% held by the top ten. Sequences were obtained from PBMCs. The receptors here all came from a man aged 60-69 years in good health and CMV-seropositive. Each CDR3 is given without its conserved first and last residue. A D gene is named only where the DNA matches it firmly. Clone size is not always given. Where it is, it says once, few, many or a class for expanded clones.

NA,TRBV7-9,TRBD1,TRBJ2-1,ASSRIRAGGFDEQF
NA,TRBV28,NA,TRBJ1-1,ASSLPTRGKYEAF
NA,TRBV7-9,NA,TRBJ1-2,ASSRGAYGYT
few,TRBV6-5,NA,TRBJ1-1,ASSYSGGGTEAF
NA,TRBV5-1,NA,TRBJ1-3,ASSFQGNTIY
NA,TRBV10-3,TRBD2,TRBJ2-5,AISDPTGTSGGSRFETQY
NA,TRBV9,TRBD2,TRBJ2-7,ASSEASGAYEQY
NA,TRBV29-1,TRBD1,TRBJ1-2,SVPGTGGPGYT
NA,TRBV2,TRBD1,TRBJ1-2,ASRRDRGST
NA,TRBV18,NA,TRBJ2-7,ASSPPARAGYEQY
NA,TRBV9,TRBD1,NA,ASSLRTGSSYEQY
NA,TRBV18,TRBD2,TRBJ2-4,ASSPGGAENIQY
NA,TRBV10-2,NA,TRBJ1-1,ASSERQGNMNTEAF
NA,TRBV27,NA,TRBJ2-7,ASSPQGPHYEQY
NA,TRBV18,TRBD1,TRBJ1-1,ASSQTGVQSQNTEAF
NA,TRBV27,NA,TRBJ2-1,ASSPTAGINNEQF